Listed below are T cell receptor beta chains from one sample, sequenced in a study of patients and donors after allogeneic stem cell transplantation. TCRdb processed the RT-PCR reads anew with MiXCR; each CDR3 protein has one entry. The repertoire holds more than 150,000 distinct CDR3 sequences, with approximately 24% as singletons. The sequenced sample was blood, either unsorted or a sorted T cell fraction (not recorded which). These TCRs come from a human donor who was either an allogeneic HSCT recipient or a stem cell or donor lymphocyte infusion donor (not recorded which). It is not recorded whose cells these are; they may come from a transplant donor. Both conserved end residues are part of each CDR3. A D gene is named only where the DNA matches it firmly. Not all rows give a size; the values are once, few, many and, for expanded clones, a class.

D	J	V	length	size	CDR3	DNA
.	TRBJ2-7	TRBV5-6	15	few	CASSLYREVIVEQYF	TGTGCCAGCAGCTTGTACAGGGAGGTAATTGTCGAGCAGTACTTC
.	TRBJ2-3	TRBV5-1	12	few	CASSGLWDTQYF	TGCGCCAGCAGCGGGTTATGGGATACGCAGTATTTT
.	TRBJ1-5	TRBV5-1	16	.	CASSPFPRGSRQPQHF	TGCGCCAGCAGCCCCTTTCCTAGGGGCTCGCGGCAGCCCCAGCATTTT
TRBD1	TRBJ1-5	TRBV12-3/TRBV12-4	14	few	CASSPGTGGEPQHF	TGTGCCAGCAGTCCCGGGACAGGGGGAGAACCCCAGCATTTT
.	TRBJ1-1	TRBV5-1	12	few	CASSALNTEAFF	TGCGCCAGCAGCGCCTTGAACACTGAAGCTTTCTTT
TRBD1	TRBJ1-5	TRBV19	17	few	CASSRTGDDYSNQPQHF	TGTGCCAGTAGTAGGACAGGGGATGACTATAGCAATCAGCCCCAGCATTTT
.	TRBJ2-1	TRBV15	16	.	CATSRDGAVHGDEQFF	TGTGCCACCAGCAGAGATGGGGCCGTGCACGGGGATGAGCAGTTCTTC
TRBD1	TRBJ2-3	TRBV3-1	16	.	CASSLGTDLLVDTQYF	TGTGCCAGCAGCCTGGGGACAGACCTTCTGGTAGATACGCAGTATTTT
.	TRBJ1-1	TRBV20-1	12	many	CSANRLGTEAFF	TGCAGTGCTAACCGGTTGGGGACTGAAGCTTTCTTT
TRBD2	TRBJ2-1	TRBV7-2	16	few	CASSFTSGGQYNEQFF	TGTGCCAGCAGCTTCACTAGCGGGGGCCAGTACAATGAGCAGTTCTTC
.	TRBJ2-7	TRBV20-1	13	.	CSARGVTSYEQYF	TGCAGTGCTAGAGGGGTAACCTCCTACGAGCAGTACTTC
TRBD2	TRBJ2-5	TRBV5-1	17	.	CASSYLGLAGDQETQYF	TGCGCCAGCAGCTATCTCGGACTAGCGGGGGACCAAGAGACCCAGTACTTC
.	TRBJ1-5	TRBV5-1	15	many	CASSLEGASDQPQHF	TGCGCCAGCAGCTTGGAGGGAGCTTCGGACCAGCCCCAGCATTTT
.	TRBJ1-6	TRBV6-5	14	.	CASSQRVQDSPLHF	TGTGCCAGCAGTCAGCGGGTACAGGATTCACCCCTCCACTTT
.	TRBJ1-2	TRBV12-3/TRBV12-4	15	few	CASRTWGSLNYGYTF	TGTGCCAGCAGGACATGGGGGTCTTTGAACTATGGCTACACCTTC
.	TRBJ2-7	TRBV12-3/TRBV12-4	13	few	CASSPGLPREQYF	TGTGCCAGCAGTCCCGGACTGCCCAGAGAGCAGTACTTC